This note documents a single T cell receptor (beta chain) sequence. There are 13 residues in the CDR3. CDR1 is PRHDT, CDR2 FYEKMQ, per germline (reference sequence). V was clipped by 4 bases and J by 1 base, with 7 bases between them. Per the original methods: Reference gene primers were amplified, and this amplification served to estimate nucleated cell counts. The table came from immunoSEQ multiplex PCR; TCRdb's copy has only in-frame clones and leaves some out. V and J calls and clone size are given by that table; D and trimming were obtained from the DNA. The sample yields roughly 230,000 clones, 85% seen once. The data belong to a study of blood T cell repertoires in COVID-19. Study overall: Acute-phase and convalescent COVID-19 samples originated in the United States, Italy and Spain. Nucleic acid was either cDNA or gDNA, and it came from T cells, B-cell-depleted T cells, or PBMCs.

Sequenced: peripheral blood. The chain uses TRBV13 and TRBJ1-1; possible D gene TRBD1, 5 bases. The receptor was isolated from an older woman with active or convalescent COVID-19. CDR3 protein: CASSYRKNTEAFF. CDR3 bases: TGTGCCAGCAGCTACAGGAAGAACACTGAAGCTTTCTTT.